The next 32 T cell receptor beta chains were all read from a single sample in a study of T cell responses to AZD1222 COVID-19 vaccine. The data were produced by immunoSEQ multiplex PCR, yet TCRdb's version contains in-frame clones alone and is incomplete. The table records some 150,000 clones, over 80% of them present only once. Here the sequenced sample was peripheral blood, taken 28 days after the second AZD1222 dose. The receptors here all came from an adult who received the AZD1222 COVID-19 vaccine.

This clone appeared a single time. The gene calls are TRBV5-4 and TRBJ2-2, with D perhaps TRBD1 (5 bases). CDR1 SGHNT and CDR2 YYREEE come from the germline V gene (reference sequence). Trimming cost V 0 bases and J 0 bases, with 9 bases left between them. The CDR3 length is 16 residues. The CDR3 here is CASSLVTAANTGELFF. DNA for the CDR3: TGTGCCAGCAGCTTGGTGACAGCCGCGAACACCGGGGAGCTGTTTTTT.

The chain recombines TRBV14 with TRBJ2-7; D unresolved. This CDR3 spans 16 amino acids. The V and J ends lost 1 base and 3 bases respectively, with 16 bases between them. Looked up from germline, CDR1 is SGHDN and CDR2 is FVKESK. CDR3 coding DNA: TGTGCCAGCAGCCAAGGGGGTTTGAGGTGGGGCTACGAGCAGTACTTC. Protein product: CASSQGGLRWGYEQYF.

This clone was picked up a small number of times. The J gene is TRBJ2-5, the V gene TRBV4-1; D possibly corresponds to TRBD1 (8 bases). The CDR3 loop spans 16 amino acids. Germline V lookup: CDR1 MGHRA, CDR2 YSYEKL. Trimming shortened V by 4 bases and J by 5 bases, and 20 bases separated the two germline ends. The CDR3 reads CASSPFSTGGGETQYF. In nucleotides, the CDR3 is TGCGCCAGCAGCCCGTTTAGTACAGGGGGAGGGGAGACCCAGTACTTC.

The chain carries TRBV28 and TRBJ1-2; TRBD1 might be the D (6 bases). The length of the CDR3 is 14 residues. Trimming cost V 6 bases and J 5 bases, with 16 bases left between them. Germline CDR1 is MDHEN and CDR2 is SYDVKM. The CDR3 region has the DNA TGTGCCAGCAGCTACAGGGACCCACGATATGGCTACACCTTC. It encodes CASSYRDPRYGYTF.

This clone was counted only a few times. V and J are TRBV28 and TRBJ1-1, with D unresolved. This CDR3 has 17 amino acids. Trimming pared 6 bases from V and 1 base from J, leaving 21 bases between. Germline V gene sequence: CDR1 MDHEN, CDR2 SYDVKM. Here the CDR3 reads CASRSLGIGLPNTEAFF. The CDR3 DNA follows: TGTGCCAGCAGGAGCTTGGGGATCGGGTTGCCGAACACTGAAGCTTTCTTT.

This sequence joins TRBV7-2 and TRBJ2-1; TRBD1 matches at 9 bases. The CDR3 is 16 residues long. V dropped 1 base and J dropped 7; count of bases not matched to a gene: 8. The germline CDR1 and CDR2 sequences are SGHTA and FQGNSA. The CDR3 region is CASSLELQGARNEQFF. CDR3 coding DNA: TGTGCCAGCAGCTTAGAATTACAGGGGGCGCGTAATGAGCAGTTCTTC.

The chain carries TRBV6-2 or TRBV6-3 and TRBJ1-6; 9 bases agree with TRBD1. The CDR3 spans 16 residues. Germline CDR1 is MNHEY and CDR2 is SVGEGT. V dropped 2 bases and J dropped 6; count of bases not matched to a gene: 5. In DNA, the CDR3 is TGTGCCAGCAGTTACACCCGGACAGGGGCTAATTCACCCCTCCACTTT. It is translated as CASSYTRTGANSPLHF.

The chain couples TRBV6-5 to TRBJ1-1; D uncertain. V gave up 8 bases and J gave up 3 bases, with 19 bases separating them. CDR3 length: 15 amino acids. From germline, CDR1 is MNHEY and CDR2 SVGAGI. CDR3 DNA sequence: TGTGCCAGCTCCCCGGCGAGTGGGTTTTACACTGAAGCTTTCTTT. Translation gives CASSPASGFYTEAFF.

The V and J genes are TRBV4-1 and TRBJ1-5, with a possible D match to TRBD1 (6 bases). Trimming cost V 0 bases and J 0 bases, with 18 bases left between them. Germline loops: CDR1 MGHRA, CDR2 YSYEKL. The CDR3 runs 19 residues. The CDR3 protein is CASSQDRQGKPYSNQPQHF. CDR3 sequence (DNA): TGCGCCAGCAGCCAAGATCGGCAGGGGAAGCCGTATAGCAATCAGCCCCAGCATTTT.

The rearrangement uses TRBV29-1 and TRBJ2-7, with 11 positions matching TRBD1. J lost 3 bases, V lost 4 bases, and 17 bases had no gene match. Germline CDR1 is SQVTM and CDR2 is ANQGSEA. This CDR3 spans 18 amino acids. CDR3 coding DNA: TGCAGCGTTGCAGGGACAGGGGGAGTCGGCTCTCGGGGCTACGAGCAGTACTTC. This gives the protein CSVAGTGGVGSRGYEQYF.

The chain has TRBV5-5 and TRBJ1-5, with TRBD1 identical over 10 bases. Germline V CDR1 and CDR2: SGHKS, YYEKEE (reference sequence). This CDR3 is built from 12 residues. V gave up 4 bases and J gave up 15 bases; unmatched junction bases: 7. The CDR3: CASSTGQGKAHF. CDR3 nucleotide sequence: TGTGCCAGCAGCACGGGACAGGGGAAAGCGCATTTT.

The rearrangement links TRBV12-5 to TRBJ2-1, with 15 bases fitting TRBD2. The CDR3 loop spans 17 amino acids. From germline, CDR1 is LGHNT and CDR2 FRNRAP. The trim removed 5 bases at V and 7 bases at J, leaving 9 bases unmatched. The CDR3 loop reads CASGPEGLAGGGNEQFF. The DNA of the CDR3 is TGTGCTAGTGGTCCCGAGGGACTAGCGGGAGGTGGTAATGAGCAGTTCTTC.

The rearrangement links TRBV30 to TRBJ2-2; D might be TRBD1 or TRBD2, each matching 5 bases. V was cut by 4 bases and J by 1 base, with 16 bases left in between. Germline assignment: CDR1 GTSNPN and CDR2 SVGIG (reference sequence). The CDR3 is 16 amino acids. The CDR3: CAWTLGVRGNTGELFF. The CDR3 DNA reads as TGTGCCTGGACTCTAGGCGTGAGGGGGAACACCGGGGAGCTGTTTTTT.

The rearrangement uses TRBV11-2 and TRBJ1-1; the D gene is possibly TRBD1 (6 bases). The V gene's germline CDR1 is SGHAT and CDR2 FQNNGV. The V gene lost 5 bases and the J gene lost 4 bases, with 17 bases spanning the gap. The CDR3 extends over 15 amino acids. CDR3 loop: CASSPVVTGTTEAFF. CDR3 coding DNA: TGTGCCAGCAGCCCAGTGGTCACAGGGACCACTGAAGCTTTCTTT.

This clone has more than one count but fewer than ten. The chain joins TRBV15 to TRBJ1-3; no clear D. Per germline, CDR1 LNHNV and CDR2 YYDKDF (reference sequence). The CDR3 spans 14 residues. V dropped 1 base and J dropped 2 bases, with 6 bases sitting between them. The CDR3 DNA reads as TGTGCCACCAGCAGAGGAGGGACTGGAAACACCATATATTTT. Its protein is CATSRGGTGNTIYF.

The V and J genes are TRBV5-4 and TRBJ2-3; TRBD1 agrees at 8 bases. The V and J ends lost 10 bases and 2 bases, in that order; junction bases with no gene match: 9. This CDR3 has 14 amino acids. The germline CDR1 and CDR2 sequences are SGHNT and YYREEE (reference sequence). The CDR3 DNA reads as TGTGCCGGCAAGGACAGGGTGAACACAGATACGCAGTATTTT. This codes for CAGKDRVNTDTQYF.

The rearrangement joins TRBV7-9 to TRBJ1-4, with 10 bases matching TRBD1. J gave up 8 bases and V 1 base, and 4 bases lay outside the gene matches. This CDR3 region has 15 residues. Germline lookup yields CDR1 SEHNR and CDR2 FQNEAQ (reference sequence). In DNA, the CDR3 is TGTGCCAGCAGCTTAGGGGGACAGGGGATCGAAAAACTGTTTTTT. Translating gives CASSLGGQGIEKLFF.

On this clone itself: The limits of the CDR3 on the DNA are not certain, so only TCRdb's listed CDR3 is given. The chain's CDR3 is CASSKTGVPEAFF. This rearrangement joins TRBV5-1 to TRBJ1-1; the listed D gene, TRBD1, was not tested against the DNA. The germline CDR1 and CDR2 sequences are SGHRS and YFSETQ. Counting both end residues, the CDR3 totals 13 amino acids.

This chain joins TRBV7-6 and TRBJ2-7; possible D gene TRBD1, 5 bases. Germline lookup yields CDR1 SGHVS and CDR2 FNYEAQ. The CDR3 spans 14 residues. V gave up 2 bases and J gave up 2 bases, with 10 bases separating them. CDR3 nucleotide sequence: TGTGCCAGCAGCTTAATGGACAAGCCCTACGAGCAGTACTTC. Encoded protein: CASSLMDKPYEQYF. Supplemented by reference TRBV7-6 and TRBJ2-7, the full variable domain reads GAGVSQSPRYKVTKRGQDVALRCDPISGHVSLYWYRQALGQGPEFLTYFNYEAQQDKSGLPNDRFSAERPEGSISTLTIQRTEQRDSAMYRCASSLMDKPYEQYFGPGTRLTVT.

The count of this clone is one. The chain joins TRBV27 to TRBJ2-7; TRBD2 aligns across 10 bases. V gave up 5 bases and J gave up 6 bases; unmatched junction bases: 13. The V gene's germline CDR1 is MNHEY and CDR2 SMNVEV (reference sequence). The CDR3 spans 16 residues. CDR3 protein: CASSPRSYSGRLEQYF. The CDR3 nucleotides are TGTGCCAGCAGTCCTCGGTCTTATAGCGGGAGGCTCGAGCAGTACTTC.

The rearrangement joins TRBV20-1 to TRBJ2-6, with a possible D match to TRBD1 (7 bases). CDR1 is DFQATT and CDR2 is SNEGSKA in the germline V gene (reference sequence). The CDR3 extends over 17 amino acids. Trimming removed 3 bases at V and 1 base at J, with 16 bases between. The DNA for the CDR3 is TGCAGTGCTAGTCCGTACAGGGGAGGTTCTGGGGCCAACGTCCTGACTTTC. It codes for CSASPYRGGSGANVLTF.

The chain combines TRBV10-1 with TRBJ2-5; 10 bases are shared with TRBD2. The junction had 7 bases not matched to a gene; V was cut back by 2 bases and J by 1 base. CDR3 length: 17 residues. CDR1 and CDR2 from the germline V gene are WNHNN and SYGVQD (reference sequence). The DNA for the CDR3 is TGCGCCAGCAGTGAGGATAGCGGGAGGCAGTTCCAAGAGACCCAGTACTTC. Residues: CASSEDSGRQFQETQYF.

The CDR3 sequence: CASSLRTGGNNEQFF. In DNA, the CDR3 is TGTGCCAGCAGCTTACGGACTGGGGGAAACAATGAGCAGTTCTTC. The J gene is TRBJ2-1, the V gene TRBV9; D tentatively fits TRBD1 or TRBD2 (5 bases each). Between the trimmed V and J ends, which lost 4 bases and 5 bases, there was a span of 16 bases. The CDR3 runs 15 residues. Germline CDR1 reads SGDLS; CDR2 reads YYNGEE.

As DNA, the CDR3 is TGCGCCAGCAGCAGGGGACAGGGGGCCTTGGGCGGCCCCGATACGCAGTATTTT. Encoded protein: CASSRGQGALGGPDTQYF. This chain joins TRBV5-1 and TRBJ2-3, with 12 bases matching TRBD1. The length of the CDR3 is 18 residues. Germline CDR1 SGHRS, CDR2 YFSETQ. V gave up 4 bases and J gave up 6 bases; unmatched junction bases: 15.

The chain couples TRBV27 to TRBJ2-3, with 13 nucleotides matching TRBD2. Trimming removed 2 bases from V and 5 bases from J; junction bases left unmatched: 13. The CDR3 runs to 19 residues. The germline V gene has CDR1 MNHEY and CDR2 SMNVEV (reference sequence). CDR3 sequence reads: CASSLAGLRTSGRGDTQYF. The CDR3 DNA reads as TGTGCCAGCAGTTTAGCGGGCCTCAGGACTAGCGGGAGAGGAGATACGCAGTATTTT.

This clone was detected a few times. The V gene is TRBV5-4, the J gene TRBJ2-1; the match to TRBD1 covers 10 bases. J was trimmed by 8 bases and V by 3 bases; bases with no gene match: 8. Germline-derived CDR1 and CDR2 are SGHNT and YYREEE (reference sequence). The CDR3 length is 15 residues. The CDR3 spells CASSSPGTGVYEQFF. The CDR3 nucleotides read TGTGCCAGCAGCTCGCCCGGGACAGGGGTTTATGAGCAGTTCTTC.

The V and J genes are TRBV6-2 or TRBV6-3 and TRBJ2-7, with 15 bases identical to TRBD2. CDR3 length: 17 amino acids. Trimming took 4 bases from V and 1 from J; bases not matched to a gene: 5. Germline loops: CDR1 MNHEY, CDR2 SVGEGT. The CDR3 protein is CASSSLGLAGGSYEQYF. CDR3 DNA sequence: TGTGCCAGCAGTTCACTGGGACTAGCGGGAGGTTCCTACGAGCAGTACTTC.

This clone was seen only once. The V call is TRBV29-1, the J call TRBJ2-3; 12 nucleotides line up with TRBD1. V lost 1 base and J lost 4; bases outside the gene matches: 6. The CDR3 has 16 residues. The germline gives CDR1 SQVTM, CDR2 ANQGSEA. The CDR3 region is CSVEAGTGGAADTQYF. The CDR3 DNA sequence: TGCAGCGTTGAAGCAGGGACAGGGGGCGCGGCAGATACGCAGTATTTT.

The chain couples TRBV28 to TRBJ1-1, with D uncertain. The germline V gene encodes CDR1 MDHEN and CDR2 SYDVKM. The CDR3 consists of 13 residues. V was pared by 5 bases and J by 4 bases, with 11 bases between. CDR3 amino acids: CASSGSLVTEAFF. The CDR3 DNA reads TGTGCCAGCAGTGGATCCCTGGTCACTGAAGCTTTCTTT.

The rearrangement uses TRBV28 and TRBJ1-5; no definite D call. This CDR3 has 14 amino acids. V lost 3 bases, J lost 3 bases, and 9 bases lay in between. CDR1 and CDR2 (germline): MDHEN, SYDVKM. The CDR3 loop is CASSLIRDNQPQHF. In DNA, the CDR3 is TGTGCCAGCAGTTTGATTAGGGACAATCAGCCCCAGCATTTT. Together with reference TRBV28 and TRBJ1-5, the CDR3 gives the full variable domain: DVKVTQSSRYLVKRTGEKVFLECVQDMDHENMFWYRQDPGLGLRLIYFSYDVKMKEKGDIPEGYSVSREKKERFSLILESASTNQTSMYLCASSLIRDNQPQHFGDGTRLSIL.

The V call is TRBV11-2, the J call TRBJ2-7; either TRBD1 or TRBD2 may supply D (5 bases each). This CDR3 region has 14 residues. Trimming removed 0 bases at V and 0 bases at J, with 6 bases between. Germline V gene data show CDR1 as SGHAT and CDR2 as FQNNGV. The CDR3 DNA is TGTGCCAGCAGCTTAGACGGGGCCTCCTACGAGCAGTACTTC. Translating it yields CASSLDGASYEQYF.

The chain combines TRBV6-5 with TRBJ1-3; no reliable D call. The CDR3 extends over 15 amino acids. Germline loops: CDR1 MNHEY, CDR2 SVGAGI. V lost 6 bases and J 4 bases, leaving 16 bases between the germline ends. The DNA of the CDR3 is TGTGCCAGCAGGGAGGACGGCACGTGGGGAAACACCATATATTTT. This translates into CASREDGTWGNTIYF.